This T cell receptor (beta chain) stems from a study of T cell repertoires in Merkel cell carcinoma (dated by TCRdb to about 2019). Background on the whole study: Patients with prior intralesional immunotherapy or systemic immune checkpoint blockade before the biopsy were excluded. MCPyV-specific clonotypes were first defined by tetramer sorting, cloning and paired TCR sequencing of expanded tumor-infiltrating lymphocytes. To be included, a participant needed a diagnosis of MCPyV-positive Merkel cell carcinoma and tumor-infiltrating lymphocytes that had been successfully expanded in vitro. The investigation overall reported the following: The study did not examine normal tissue biopsies.

V is cut back by 6 bases and J by 0 bases, with 5 bases in the junction unmatched. There are 15 amino acids in the CDR3, from cysteine to phenylalanine inclusive. Here the CDR3 DNA is all that survives: 45 bases in frame from base 1. Per the germline V gene, LGHNA is the CDR1 and YNFKEQ is the CDR2. Study subjects had biopsy-confirmed Merkel cell carcinoma that was MCPyV-positive, and every subject had positive serum antibodies to T-antigen. Six adjacent 10-micron frozen tumor sections were used for genomic DNA extraction without cell sorting or culture. About 5 x 5 x 5 mm of tumor biopsy tissue was frozen in optimal cutting temperature compound. In the frozen biopsy, scout sections stained with hematoxylin and eosin confirmed abundant Merkel cell carcinoma and infiltrating cells. A note on this clone: Its antigen is currently not known. Per-base quality was not reported, and no clone a single base away is much larger than it.

TRB CDR3 sequencing and data processing of tumor genomic DNA were performed with the immunoSEQ assay. TCRdb took over this immuneACCESS table, retaining in-frame rearrangements with V and J assigned. Such tables are incomplete; in checked studies, under half of the missing clones stem from an unresolved V gene, and the remainder is unexplained. This sample is represented by 13,000 to 15,000 clones; 76% of them were singletons. Over 15% of the sample comes from the top ten. The chain couples TRBV4-2 to TRBJ2-1; 7 bases in between match TRBD2. The sample consisted of tumor tissue. The clonotype was recovered from an adult with Merkel cell carcinoma. The CDR3: CASRLAESSYNEQFF. The nucleotide sequence is TGTGCCAGCAGGCTAGCGGAGAGCTCCTACAATGAGCAGTTCTTC.